This paragraph covers one TCR beta chain sequence. The method was immunoSEQ multiplex PCR; TCRdb's version includes in-frame clones alone and lacks a portion of them. The sample yields about 70,000 clones, roughly 94% seen once. This CDR3 has 14 amino acids. Per the germline V gene, CDR1 is SGHKS and CDR2 is YYEKEE (reference sequence). The V end was cut by 3 bases, the J end by 11 bases, with 20 bases between. This record comes from a study of T cell changes during pregnancy in multiple sclerosis. Sequencing was performed on peripheral blood, taken in the third trimester of pregnancy. This TCR was sampled from a female donor with multiple sclerosis, enrolled in a pregnancy study. The chain combines TRBV5-5 with TRBJ1-1; TRBD1 is a possible D gene (5 bases). DNA of the CDR3: TGTGCCAGCAGCTACCAGGGTTTGCGTTTCTTGGCTTTCTTT. This translates into CASSYQGLRFLAFF.